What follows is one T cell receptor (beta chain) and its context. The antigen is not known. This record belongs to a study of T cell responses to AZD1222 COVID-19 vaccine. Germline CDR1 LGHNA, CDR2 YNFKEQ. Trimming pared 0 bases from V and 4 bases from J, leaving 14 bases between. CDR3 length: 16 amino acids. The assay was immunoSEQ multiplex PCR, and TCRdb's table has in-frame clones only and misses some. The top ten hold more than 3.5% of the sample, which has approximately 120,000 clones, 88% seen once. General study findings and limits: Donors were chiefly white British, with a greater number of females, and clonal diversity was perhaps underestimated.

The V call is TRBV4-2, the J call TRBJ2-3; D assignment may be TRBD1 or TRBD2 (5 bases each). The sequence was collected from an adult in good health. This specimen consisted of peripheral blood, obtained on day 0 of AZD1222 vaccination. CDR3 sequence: CASSQDYGAGSDTQYF. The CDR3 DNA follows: TGTGCCAGCAGCCAAGATTATGGGGCGGGCTCAGATACGCAGTATTTT.